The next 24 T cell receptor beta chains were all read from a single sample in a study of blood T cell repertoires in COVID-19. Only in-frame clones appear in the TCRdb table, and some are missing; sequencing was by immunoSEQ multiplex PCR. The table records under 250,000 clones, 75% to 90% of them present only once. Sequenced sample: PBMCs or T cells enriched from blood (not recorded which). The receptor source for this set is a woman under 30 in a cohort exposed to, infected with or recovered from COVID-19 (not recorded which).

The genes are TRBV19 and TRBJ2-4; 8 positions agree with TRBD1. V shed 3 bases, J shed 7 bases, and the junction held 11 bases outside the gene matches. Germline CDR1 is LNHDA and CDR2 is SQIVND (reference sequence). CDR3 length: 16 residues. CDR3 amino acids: CASSMPLDRGANIQYF. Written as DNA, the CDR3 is TGTGCCAGTAGTATGCCCCTCGACAGGGGAGCTAACATTCAGTACTTC.

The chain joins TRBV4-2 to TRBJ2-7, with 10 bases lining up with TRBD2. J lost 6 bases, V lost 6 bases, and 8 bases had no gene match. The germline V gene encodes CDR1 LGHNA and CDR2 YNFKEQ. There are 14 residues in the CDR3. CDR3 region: CASRDVAGGPEQYF. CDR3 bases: TGTGCCAGCAGAGACGTAGCGGGGGGTCCCGAGCAGTACTTC.

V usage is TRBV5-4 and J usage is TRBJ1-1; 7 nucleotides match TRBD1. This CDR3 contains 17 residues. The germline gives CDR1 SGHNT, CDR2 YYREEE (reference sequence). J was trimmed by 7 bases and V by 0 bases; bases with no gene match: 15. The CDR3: CASSLGQLGQTGGEAFF. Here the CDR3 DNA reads TGTGCCAGCAGCTTGGGACAGTTGGGACAGACCGGGGGTGAAGCTTTCTTT.

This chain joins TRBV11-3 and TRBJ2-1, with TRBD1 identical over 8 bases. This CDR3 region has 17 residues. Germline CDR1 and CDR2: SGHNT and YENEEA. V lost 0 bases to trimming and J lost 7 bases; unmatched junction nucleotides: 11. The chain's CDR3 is CASSLDFPGRGQNEQFF. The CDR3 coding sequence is TGTGCCAGCAGCTTAGATTTCCCGGGCAGGGGGCAAAATGAGCAGTTCTTC.

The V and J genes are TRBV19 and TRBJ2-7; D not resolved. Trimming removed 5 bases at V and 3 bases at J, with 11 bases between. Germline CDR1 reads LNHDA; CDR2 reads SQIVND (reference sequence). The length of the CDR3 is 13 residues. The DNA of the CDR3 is TGTGCCAGTAGTCCCCCCCCCGTCTACGAGCAGTACTTC. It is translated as CASSPPPVYEQYF. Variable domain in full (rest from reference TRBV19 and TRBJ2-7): DGGITQSPKYLFRKEGQNVTLSCEQNLNHDAMYWYRQDPGQGLRLIYYSQIVNDFQKGDIAEGYSVSREKKESFPLTVTSAQKNPTAFYLCASSPPPVYEQYFGPGTRLTVT.

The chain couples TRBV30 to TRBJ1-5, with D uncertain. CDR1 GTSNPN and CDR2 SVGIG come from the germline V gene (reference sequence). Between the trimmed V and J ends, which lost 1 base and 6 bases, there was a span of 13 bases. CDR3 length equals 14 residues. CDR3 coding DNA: TGTGCCTGGAGTGCCCTGACGGGGTTTCAGCCCCAGCATTTT. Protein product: CAWSALTGFQPQHF.

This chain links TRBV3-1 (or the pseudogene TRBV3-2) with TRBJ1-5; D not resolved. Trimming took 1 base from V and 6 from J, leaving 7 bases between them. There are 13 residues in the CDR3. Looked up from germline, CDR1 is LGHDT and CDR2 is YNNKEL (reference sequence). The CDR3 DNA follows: TGTGCCAGCAGCCAAGGTGGGAGTCAGCCCCAGCATTTT. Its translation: CASSQGGSQPQHF.

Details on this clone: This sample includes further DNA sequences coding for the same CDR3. The CDR3 DNA reads as TGTGCCAGCAGCCCTACAGGGTCCACTGAAGCTTTCTTT. It yields the protein CASSPTGSTEAFF. V usage is TRBV7-3 and J usage is TRBJ1-1, with a possible D match to TRBD1 (6 bases). The CDR3 contains 13 residues. With 5 bases removed from V and 4 bases from J, the gap between germline ends came to 11 bases. The V gene's germline CDR1 is SGHTA and CDR2 FQGTGA.

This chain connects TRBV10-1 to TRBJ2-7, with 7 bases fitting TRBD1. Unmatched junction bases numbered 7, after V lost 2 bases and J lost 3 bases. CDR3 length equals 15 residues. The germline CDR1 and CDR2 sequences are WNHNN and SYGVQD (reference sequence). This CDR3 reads CASSEKGAMNYEQYF. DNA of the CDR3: TGCGCCAGCAGTGAGAAGGGGGCAATGAACTACGAGCAGTACTTC.

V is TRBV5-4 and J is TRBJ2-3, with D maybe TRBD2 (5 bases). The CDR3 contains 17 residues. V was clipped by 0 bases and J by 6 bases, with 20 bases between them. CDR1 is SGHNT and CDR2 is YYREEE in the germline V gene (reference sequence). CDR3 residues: CASSLDSAAGRLDTQYF. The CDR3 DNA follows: TGTGCCAGCAGCTTGGATTCAGCGGCAGGACGGTTGGATACGCAGTATTTT.

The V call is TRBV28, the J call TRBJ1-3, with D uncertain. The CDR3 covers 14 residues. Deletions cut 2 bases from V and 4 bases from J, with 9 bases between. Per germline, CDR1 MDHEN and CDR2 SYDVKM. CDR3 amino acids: CASSLHSTGNTIYF. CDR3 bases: TGTGCCAGCAGTTTACACAGCACGGGAAACACCATATATTTT.

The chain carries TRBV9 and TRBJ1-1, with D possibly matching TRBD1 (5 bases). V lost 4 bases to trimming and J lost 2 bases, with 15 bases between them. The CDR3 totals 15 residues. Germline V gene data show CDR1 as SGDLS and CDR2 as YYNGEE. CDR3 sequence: CASSPHGGQNTEAFF. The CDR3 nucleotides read TGTGCCAGCAGCCCCCATGGTGGACAAAACACTGAAGCTTTCTTT.

The CDR3 protein is CASSPFRTRGEQYF. In DNA form, the CDR3 reads TGTGCCAGCAGCCCGTTTCGGACTAGGGGCGAGCAGTACTTC. The rearrangement joins TRBV9 to TRBJ2-7; 7 bases line up with TRBD2. V lost 4 bases, J lost 6 bases, and 10 bases stayed unmatched. The length of the CDR3 is 14 residues. Germline CDR1 SGDLS, CDR2 YYNGEE.

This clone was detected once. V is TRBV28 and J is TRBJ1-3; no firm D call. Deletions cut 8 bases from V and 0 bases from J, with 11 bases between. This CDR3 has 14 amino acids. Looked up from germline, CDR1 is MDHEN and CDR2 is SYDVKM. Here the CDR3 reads CASLSTISGNTIYF. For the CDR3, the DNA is TGTGCCAGCCTCTCTACGATCTCTGGAAACACCATATATTTT.

CDR3 in amino acids: CASSPEVGSNQPQHF. DNA for the CDR3: TGTGCCAGCTCACCGGAGGTCGGTAGCAATCAGCCCCAGCATTTT. V is TRBV18 and J is TRBJ1-5; D uncertain. Trimming shortened V by 3 bases and J by 0 bases, and 9 bases separated the two germline ends. The CDR3 consists of 15 residues. Germline-derived CDR1 and CDR2 are KGHSH and LQKENI. The full variable domain, completed using reference TRBV18 and TRBJ1-5, is NAGVMQNPRHLVRRRGQEARLRCSPMKGHSHVYWYRQLPEEGLKFMVYLQKENIIDESGMPKERFSAEFPKEGPSILRIQQVVRGDSAAYFCASSPEVGSNQPQHFGDGTRLSIL.

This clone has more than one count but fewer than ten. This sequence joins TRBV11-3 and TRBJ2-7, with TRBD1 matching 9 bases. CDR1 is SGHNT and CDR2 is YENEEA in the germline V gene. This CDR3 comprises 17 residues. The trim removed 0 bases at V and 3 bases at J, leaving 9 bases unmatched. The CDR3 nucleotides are TGTGCCAGCAGCTTAGACCAACTGGGACAGGGAGGCTACGAGCAGTACTTC. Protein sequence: CASSLDQLGQGGYEQYF.

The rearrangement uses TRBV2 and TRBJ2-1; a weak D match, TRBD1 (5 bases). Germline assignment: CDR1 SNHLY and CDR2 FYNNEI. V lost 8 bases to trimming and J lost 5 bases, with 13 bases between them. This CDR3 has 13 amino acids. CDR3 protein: CASFRDYDNEQFF. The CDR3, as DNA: TGTGCCAGCTTCAGGGATTATGACAATGAGCAGTTCTTC. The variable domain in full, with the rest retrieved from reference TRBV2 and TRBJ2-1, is EPEVTQTPSHQVTQMGQEVILRCVPISNHLYFYWYRQILGQKVEFLVSFYNNEISEKSEIFDDQFSVERPDGSNFTLKIRSTKLEDSAMYFCASFRDYDNEQFFGPGTRLTVL.

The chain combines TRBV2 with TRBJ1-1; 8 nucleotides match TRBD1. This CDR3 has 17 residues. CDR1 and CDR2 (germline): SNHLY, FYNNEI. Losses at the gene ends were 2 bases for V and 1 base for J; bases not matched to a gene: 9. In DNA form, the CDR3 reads TGTGCCAGCAGTGAACGTAGATCCGGGACAGGGAACACTGAAGCTTTCTTT. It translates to CASSERRSGTGNTEAFF.

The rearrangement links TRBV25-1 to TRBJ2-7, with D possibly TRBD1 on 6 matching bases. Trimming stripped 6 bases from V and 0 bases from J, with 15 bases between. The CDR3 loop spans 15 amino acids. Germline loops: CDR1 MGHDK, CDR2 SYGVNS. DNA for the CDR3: TGTGCCAGCAGACCCCGGGACACCTACTCCTACGAGCAGTACTTC. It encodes CASRPRDTYSYEQYF.

The CDR3 is CASRLQENRGLDQPQHF. CDR3 bases: TGTGCCAGCAGATTACAAGAAAACAGGGGGCTGGATCAGCCCCAGCATTTT. V gene TRBV28 combines with J gene TRBJ1-5; the match to TRBD1 covers 9 bases. Looked up from germline, CDR1 is MDHEN and CDR2 is SYDVKM. The ends lost 6 bases at V and 5 bases at J; junction bases unmatched: 14. CDR3 length: 17 amino acids.

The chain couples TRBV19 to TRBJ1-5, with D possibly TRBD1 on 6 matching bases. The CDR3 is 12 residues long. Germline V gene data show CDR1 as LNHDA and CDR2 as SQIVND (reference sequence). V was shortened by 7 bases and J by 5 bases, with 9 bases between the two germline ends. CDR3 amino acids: CASTDSHQPQHF. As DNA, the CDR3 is TGTGCCAGTACGGACAGCCATCAGCCCCAGCATTTT.

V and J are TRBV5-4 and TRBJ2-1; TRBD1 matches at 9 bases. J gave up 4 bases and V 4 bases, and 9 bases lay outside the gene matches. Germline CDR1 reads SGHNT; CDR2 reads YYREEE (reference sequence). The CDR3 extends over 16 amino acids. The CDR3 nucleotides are TGTGCCAGCAGCCCCGAAGCCGGGACAGGGTACAATGAGCAGTTCTTC. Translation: CASSPEAGTGYNEQFF.

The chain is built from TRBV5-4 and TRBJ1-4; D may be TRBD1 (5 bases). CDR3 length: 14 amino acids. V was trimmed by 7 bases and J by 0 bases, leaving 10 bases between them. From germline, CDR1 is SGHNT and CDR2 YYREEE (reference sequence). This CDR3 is CASAQGATNEKLFF. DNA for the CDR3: TGTGCCAGCGCTCAAGGGGCAACTAATGAAAAACTGTTTTTT.

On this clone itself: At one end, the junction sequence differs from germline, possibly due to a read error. CDR3 in DNA: TGTGCCAGCAGCTCCCGATATGGTGAATGGGCTTTT. This encodes CASSSRYGEWAF. The chain has TRBV5-6 and TRBJ1-1; no reliable D call. In germline, CDR1 is SGHDT, CDR2 YYEEEE. CDR3 length equals 12 residues.